This T cell receptor (beta chain) was sequenced in a study of cytomegalovirus exposure and HLA in healthy donors. Study-wide results and limits: For presence/absence analyses, sequencing depth was assumed to be roughly uniform across donors.

It was with 60 Vbeta and 13 Jbeta primers that the PCR ran. Authors' processing steps: About 9.9 million of the 60 million to 90 million unique TCR beta chains counted in a later analysis were shared. Clones were read by immunoSEQ multiplex PCR, and TCRdb kept only the in-frame ones, dropping some. D and trimming were read from the DNA, whereas the V and J calls and clone size are those reported in that table. Seen here are about 200,000 clones, roughly 80% observed once, and the top ten hold 2.5% to 3.5%. V was clipped by 3 bases and J by 6 bases, with 11 bases between them. Germline assignment: CDR1 WSHSY and CDR2 SAAADI. This CDR3 spans 14 amino acids. For this clone: Its matching antigen is unknown.

Sequenced sample: PBMCs. The chain has TRBV10-2 and TRBJ2-2; D remains unclear. The clonotype originates from a woman between 40 and 50 years old in good health and CMV-seronegative. CDR3 loop: CASSEFGVPGELFF. The CDR3 region has the DNA TGCGCCAGCAGTGAATTCGGAGTGCCCGGGGAGCTGTTTTTT.